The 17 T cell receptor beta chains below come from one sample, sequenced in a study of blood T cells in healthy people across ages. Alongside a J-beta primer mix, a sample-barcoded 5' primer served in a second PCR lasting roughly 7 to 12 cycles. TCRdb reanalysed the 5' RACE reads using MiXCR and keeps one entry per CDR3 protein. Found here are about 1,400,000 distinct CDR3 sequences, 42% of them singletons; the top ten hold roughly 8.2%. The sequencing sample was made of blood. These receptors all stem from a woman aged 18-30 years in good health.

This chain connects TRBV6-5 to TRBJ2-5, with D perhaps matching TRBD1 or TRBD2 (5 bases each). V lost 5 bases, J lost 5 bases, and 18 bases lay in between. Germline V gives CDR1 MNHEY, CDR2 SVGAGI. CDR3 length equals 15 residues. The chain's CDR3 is CASSGRDGFGETQYF. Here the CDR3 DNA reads TGTGCCAGCAGTGGTCGGGACGGGTTCGGGGAGACCCAGTACTTC.

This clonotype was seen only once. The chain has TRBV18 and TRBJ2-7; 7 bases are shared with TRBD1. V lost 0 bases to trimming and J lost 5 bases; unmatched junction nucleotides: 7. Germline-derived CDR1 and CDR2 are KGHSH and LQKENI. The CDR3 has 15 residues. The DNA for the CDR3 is TGTGCCAGCTCACCACCGCAACTACAGGGGAACGAGCAGTACTTC. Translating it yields CASSPPQLQGNEQYF.

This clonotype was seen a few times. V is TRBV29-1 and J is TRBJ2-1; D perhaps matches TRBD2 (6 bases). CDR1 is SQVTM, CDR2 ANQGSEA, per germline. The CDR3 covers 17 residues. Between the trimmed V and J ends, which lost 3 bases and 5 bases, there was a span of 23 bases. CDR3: CSVERSEEGWRHNEQFF. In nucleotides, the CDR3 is TGCAGCGTTGAGCGTAGCGAGGAGGGGTGGCGGCACAATGAGCAGTTCTTC.

CDR3 sequence reads: CASKIGPDTQYF. Here the CDR3 DNA reads TGTGCCAGCAAGATCGGGCCAGATACGCAGTATTTT. The chain combines TRBV6-6 with TRBJ2-3; D call uncertain. The CDR3 contains 12 residues. Germline values: CDR1 MNHNY, CDR2 SVGAGI (reference sequence). V gave up 7 bases and J gave up 4 bases, with 9 bases separating them.

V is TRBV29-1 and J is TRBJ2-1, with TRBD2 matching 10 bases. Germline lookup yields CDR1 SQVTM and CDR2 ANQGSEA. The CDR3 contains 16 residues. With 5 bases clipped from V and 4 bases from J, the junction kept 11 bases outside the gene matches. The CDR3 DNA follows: TGCAGCGTTTATTCCCTAGCGGGAGAAGGGTACAATGAGCAGTTCTTC. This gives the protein CSVYSLAGEGYNEQFF.

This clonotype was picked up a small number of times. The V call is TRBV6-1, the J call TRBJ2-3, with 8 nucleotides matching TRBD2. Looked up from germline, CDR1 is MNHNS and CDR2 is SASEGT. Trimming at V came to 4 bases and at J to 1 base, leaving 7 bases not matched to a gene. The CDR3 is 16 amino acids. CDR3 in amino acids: CASSGRTSHGTDTQYF. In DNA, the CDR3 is TGTGCCAGCAGTGGTAGGACTAGCCATGGCACAGATACGCAGTATTTT.

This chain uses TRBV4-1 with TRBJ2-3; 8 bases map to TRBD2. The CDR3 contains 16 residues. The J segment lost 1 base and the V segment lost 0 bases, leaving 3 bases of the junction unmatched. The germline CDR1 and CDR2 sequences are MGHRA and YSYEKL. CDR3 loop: CASSQDLLAGTDTQYF. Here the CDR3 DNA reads TGCGCCAGCAGCCAAGATCTACTAGCGGGCACAGATACGCAGTATTTT.

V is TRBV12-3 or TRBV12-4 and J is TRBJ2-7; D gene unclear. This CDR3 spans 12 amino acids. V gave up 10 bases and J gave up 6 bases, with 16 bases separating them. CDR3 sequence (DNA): TGTGCCACCCAACTGGCTTGGGGCGAGCAGTACTTC. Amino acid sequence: CATQLAWGEQYF.

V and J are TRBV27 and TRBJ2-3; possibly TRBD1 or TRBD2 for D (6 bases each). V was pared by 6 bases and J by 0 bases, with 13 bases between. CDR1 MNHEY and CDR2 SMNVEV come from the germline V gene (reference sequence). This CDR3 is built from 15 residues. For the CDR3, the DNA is TGTGCCAGCAGCCGGGGGCGGTCTAGCACAGATACGCAGTATTTT. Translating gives CASSRGRSSTDTQYF.

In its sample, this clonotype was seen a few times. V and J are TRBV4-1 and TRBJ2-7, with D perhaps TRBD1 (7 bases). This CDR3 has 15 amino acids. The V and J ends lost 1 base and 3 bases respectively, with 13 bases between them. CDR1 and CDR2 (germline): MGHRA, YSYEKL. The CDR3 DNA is TGCGCCAGCAGCCAAGGCGGGACAGAGCTCTACGAGCAGTACTTC. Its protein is CASSQGGTELYEQYF.

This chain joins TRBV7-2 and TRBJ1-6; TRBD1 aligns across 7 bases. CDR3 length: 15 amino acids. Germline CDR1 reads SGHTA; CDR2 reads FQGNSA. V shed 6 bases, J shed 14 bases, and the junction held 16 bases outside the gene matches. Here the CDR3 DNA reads TGTGCCAGCAGGGAAGGGGGCGATTGGCGCTTGGCCCTCCACTTT. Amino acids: CASREGGDWRLALHF.

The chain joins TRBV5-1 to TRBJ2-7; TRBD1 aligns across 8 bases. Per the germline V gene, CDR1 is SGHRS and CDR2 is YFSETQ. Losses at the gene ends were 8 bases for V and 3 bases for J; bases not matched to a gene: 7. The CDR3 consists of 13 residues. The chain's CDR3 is CASQGAPLYEQYF. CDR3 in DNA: TGCGCCAGTCAGGGGGCGCCCCTCTACGAGCAGTACTTC. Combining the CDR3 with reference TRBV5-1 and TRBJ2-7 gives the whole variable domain KAGVTQTPRYLIKTRGQQVTLSCSPISGHRSVSWYQQTPGQGLQFLFEYFSETQRNKGNFPGRFSGRQFSNSRSEMNVSTLELGDSALYLCASQGAPLYEQYFGPGTRLTVT.

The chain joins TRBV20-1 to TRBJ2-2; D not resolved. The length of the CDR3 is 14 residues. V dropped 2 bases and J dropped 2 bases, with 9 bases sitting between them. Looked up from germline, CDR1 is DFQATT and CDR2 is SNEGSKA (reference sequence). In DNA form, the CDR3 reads TGCAGTGCTAGACCCGTACTCAACACCGGGGAGCTGTTTTTT. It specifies CSARPVLNTGELFF.

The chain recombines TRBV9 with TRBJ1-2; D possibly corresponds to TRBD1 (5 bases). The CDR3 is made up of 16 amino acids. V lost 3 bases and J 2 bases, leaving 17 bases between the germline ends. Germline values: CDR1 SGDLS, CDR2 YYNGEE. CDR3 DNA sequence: TGTGCCAGCAGCGAGACCGGGACCGAGAAAAACTATGGCTACACCTTC. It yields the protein CASSETGTEKNYGYTF.

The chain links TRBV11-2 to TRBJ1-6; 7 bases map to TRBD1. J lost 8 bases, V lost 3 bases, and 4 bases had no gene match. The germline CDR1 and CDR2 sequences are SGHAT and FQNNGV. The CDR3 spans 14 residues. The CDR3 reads CASSLTGNDSPLHF. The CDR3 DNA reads TGTGCCAGCAGCTTGACAGGGAATGATTCACCCCTCCACTTT.

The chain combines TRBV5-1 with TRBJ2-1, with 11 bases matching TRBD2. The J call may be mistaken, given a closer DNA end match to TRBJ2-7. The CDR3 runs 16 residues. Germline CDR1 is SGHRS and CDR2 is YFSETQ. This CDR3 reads CASSSGLAGLYNEQYF. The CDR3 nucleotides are TGCGCCAGCAGCTCCGGACTAGCGGGCCTCTACAATGAGCAGTACTTC.

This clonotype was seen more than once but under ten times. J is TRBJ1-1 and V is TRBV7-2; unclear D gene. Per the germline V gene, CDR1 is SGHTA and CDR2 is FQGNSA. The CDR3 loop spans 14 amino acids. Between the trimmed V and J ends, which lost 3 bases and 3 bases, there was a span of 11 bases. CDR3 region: CASSFAGSYTEAFF. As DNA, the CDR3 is TGTGCCAGCAGCTTCGCGGGAAGCTACACTGAAGCTTTCTTT. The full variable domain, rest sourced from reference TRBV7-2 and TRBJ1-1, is GAGVSQSPSNKVTEKGKDVELRCDPISGHTALYWYRQSLGQGLEFLIYFQGNSAPDKSGLPSDRFSAERTGGSVSTLTIQRTQQEDSAVYLCASSFAGSYTEAFFGQGTRLTVV.